This entry lists 13 T cell receptor beta chains sequenced from one sample in a study of tumor and adjacent non-tumor tissue in lung cancer. TCRbeta libraries were built with three rounds of nested PCR, modified from ARM-PCR. MiXCR, applied by TCRdb to the multiplex PCR reads, yields one record per CDR3 protein. This table holds just over 200,000 distinct CDR3 sequences, approximately 74% found once. No cell sorting was done before RNA was extracted from the tissue. The source material was lung tumor tissue. All receptors derive from a man in his fifties or sixties with non-small cell lung cancer.

The chain is built from TRBV11-2 and TRBJ2-5, with a weak D call TRBD2 (5 bases). CDR1 SGHAT and CDR2 FQNNGV come from the germline V gene. This CDR3 comprises 15 residues. The germline V and J ends were trimmed by 3 bases and 5 bases, with 16 bases remaining between them. CDR3 amino acids: CASSLVESVAETQYF. CDR3 DNA sequence: TGTGCCAGCAGCTTGGTCGAGTCAGTAGCGGAGACCCAGTACTTC.

Comment on this clonotype: At one end, the junction sequence differs from germline, possibly due to a read error. The chain carries TRBV11-2 and TRBJ2-1; 8 bases are shared with TRBD2. The CDR3 totals 15 residues. Germline-derived CDR1 and CDR2 are SGHAT and FQNNGV. DNA of the CDR3: TGTGCCAGCCGCTTAGGGGCGGGGGGCGGTAATGAGCACTTCTTC. Its protein product is CASRLGAGGGNEHFF.

Regarding this clonotype: Likely a read error: the CDR3 ends without its conserved phenylalanine or tryptophan. J is TRBJ2-1 and V is TRBV6-5; TRBD2 matches 10 bases. The trim removed 6 bases at V and 4 bases at J, leaving 9 bases unmatched. CDR1 is MNHEY, CDR2 SVGAGI, per germline. CDR3 length: 16 residues. DNA of the CDR3: TGTGCCAGCAGCCTAGCGGGAGATGGGTCTTACAATGAGCAGTTCTTA. Its protein is CASSLAGDGSYNEQFL.

V gene TRBV30 combines with J gene TRBJ2-1; D remains unclear. The CDR3 consists of 16 residues. Germline V gene lookup returns CDR1 GTSNPN and CDR2 SVGIG (reference sequence). V was shortened by 0 bases and J by 3 bases, with 15 bases between the two germline ends. The CDR3 DNA reads as TGTGCCTGGAGTGTAGTGCATGGCCGAGGCTACAATGAGCAGTTCTTC. Amino acids: CAWSVVHGRGYNEQFF.

On this clonotype: A junction end diverges from the germline sequence, so it may reflect a read error. This sequence joins TRBV20-1 and TRBJ2-1, with 14 positions matching TRBD2. The CDR3 length is 15 residues. Germline CDR1 DFQATT, CDR2 SNEGSKA (reference sequence). This CDR3 is CNANPTSGRANEQFF. The CDR3, as DNA: TGTAATGCTAACCCGACTAGCGGGAGGGCCAATGAGCAGTTCTTC.

As to this clonotype: An end of the junction does not agree with germline; a read error may underlie this. The chain is built from TRBV4-3 and TRBJ2-5, with 9 positions matching TRBD2. This CDR3 is built from 16 residues. Germline V CDR1 and CDR2: LGHNA, YSLEER. The CDR3 nucleotides are TGCGCCAGGAGCCAAGAGGGTAGCGGGAGTTCAGAGGCCCAGTACTTC. It specifies CARSQEGSGSSEAQYF.

In regard to this clonotype: A much more abundant neighbour one base away suggests this may be a read error. The gene calls are TRBV29-1 and TRBJ2-3; the D gene is possibly TRBD1 (6 bases). This CDR3 region has 13 residues. Germline values: CDR1 SQVTM, CDR2 ANQGSEA. In nucleotides, the CDR3 is TGCAGCGGTTCACAGGGTAGCACAGTTACGCAGTATTTT. Amino acids: CSGSQGSTVTQYF.

On this clonotype itself: One end of the junction is discordant with germline, which a read error may explain. The rearrangement uses TRBV20-1 and TRBJ2-1, with D perhaps TRBD1 (5 bases). CDR3 length equals 16 residues. Germline assignment: CDR1 DFQATT and CDR2 SNEGSKA (reference sequence). CDR3 nucleotide sequence: TGCAGTGCTAGAGACCCCCAGGGTCTCTCCTATAATGAGCAGCTCTTC. It translates to CSARDPQGLSYNEQLF.

The genes are TRBV4-3 and TRBJ2-7, with a weak D call TRBD1 (5 bases). The ends were cut back, 0 bases at V and 6 bases at J, with 9 bases in the middle. The CDR3 spans 13 residues. The V gene's germline CDR1 is LGHNA and CDR2 YSLEER. CDR3 amino acids: CASSQDQGFEQYF. The CDR3 DNA reads as TGCGCCAGCAGCCAAGATCAGGGCTTCGAGCAGTACTTC.

A word on this clonotype: Just one base apart from a much larger clone, this may be a read error. The V and J genes are TRBV12-3 or TRBV12-4 and TRBJ1-1; the D is unclear. This CDR3 contains 13 residues. The V gene lost 9 bases and the J gene lost 0 bases, with 11 bases spanning the gap. CDR3 sequence (DNA): TGTGCCAGTCAGAGTGGAATGAACACTGAAGCTTTCTTT. It specifies CASQSGMNTEAFF.

This clonotype has ten or more counts. This sequence joins TRBV6-1 and TRBJ2-1; D tentatively fits TRBD1 or TRBD2 (6 bases each). CDR1 is MNHNS, CDR2 SASEGT, per germline. V gave up 8 bases and J gave up 12 bases, with 11 bases separating them. The CDR3 has 10 residues. This CDR3 is CASGGLGQFF. The CDR3 DNA follows: TGTGCCAGCGGGGGGCTGGGGCAGTTCTTC.

A remark on this clonotype: A junction end diverges from the germline sequence, so it may reflect a read error. V is TRBV20-1 and J is TRBJ2-3; 7 bases are shared with TRBD2. Germline-derived CDR1 and CDR2 are DFQATT and SNEGSKA (reference sequence). The CDR3 is 14 residues long. The CDR3, as DNA: TGCAATGCTAGTAGCGGGTCGCTCACAGATATGAAGTATTTT. Encoded protein: CNASSGSLTDMKYF.

For this clonotype: A clone one base away is much larger, so this may be a read error. This rearrangement joins TRBV28 to TRBJ1-1, with D tentatively TRBD1 (5 bases). Trimming cost V 7 bases and J 7 bases, with 16 bases left between them. The CDR3 spans 13 residues. Germline V lookup: CDR1 MDHEN, CDR2 SYDVKM. The CDR3 here is CASNFPNGGEAFF. The DNA of the CDR3 is TGTGCCAGCAATTTCCCCAACGGGGGTGAAGCTTTCTTT.